Below, 29 T cell receptor beta chains from the same sample are listed, as sequenced in a study of shared clonotypes between healthy human individuals. The method was immunoSEQ multiplex PCR; TCRdb's version includes in-frame clones alone and lacks a portion of them. Here the sample spans 2,500,000 or so clones, under 95% being singletons. Sample: naive CD4+ T cells from PBMCs. Noted subset: CD45RA+ positively selected. The receptor set was obtained from a man in his late teens or twenties in good health. Some clones in this sample may be carry-over from other donors' samples.

The rearrangement joins TRBV19 to TRBJ2-7; D is possibly TRBD1 or TRBD2 (6 bases each). V lost 5 bases, J lost 2 bases, and 13 bases lay in between. The CDR3 consists of 14 residues. The germline V gene has CDR1 LNHDA and CDR2 SQIVND (reference sequence). This CDR3 reads CASSSPGATYEQYF. The CDR3 bases are TGTGCCAGTAGTTCGCCGGGGGCAACCTACGAGCAGTACTTC. Full variable domain (rest looked up from reference TRBV19 and TRBJ2-7): DGGITQSPKYLFRKEGQNVTLSCEQNLNHDAMYWYRQDPGQGLRLIYYSQIVNDFQKGDIAEGYSVSREKKESFPLTVTSAQKNPTAFYLCASSSPGATYEQYFGPGTRLTVT.

This clone appeared a single time. V is TRBV5-1 and J is TRBJ2-3; D may be TRBD2 (6 bases). This CDR3 region has 16 residues. V was shortened by 4 bases and J by 2 bases, with 17 bases between the two germline ends. Germline V CDR1 and CDR2: SGHRS, YFSETQ. In DNA form, the CDR3 reads TGCGCCAGCAGCGCCGGGACTCACCCTATCACAGATACGCAGTATTTT. Encoded protein: CASSAGTHPITDTQYF.

J is TRBJ2-6 and V is TRBV2; D unclear. The V end lost 3 bases, the J end lost 10 bases, and 10 bases lay between the germline ends. The CDR3 runs 13 residues. Germline CDR1 is SNHLY and CDR2 is FYNNEI. The CDR3 region is CASSDGRINVLTF. DNA of the CDR3: TGTGCCAGCAGTGACGGACGGATAAACGTCCTGACTTTC.

In the case of this clone: Other DNA sequences of this sample code for an identical CDR3. The chain joins TRBV18 to TRBJ2-5; TRBD1 is a possible D gene (5 bases). The V and J ends lost 6 bases and 1 base respectively, with 9 bases between them. Germline CDR1 KGHSH, CDR2 LQKENI. The CDR3 spans 13 residues. CDR3 nucleotide sequence: TGTGCCAGCTCTCGCGACAGCCAAGAGACCCAGTACTTC. Amino acids: CASSRDSQETQYF.

The chain couples TRBV10-3 to TRBJ1-1; maybe TRBD1 (5 bases). V lost 4 bases to trimming and J lost 3 bases, with 9 bases between them. CDR1 is ENHRY and CDR2 is SYGVKD in the germline V gene. The length of the CDR3 is 13 residues. In DNA, the CDR3 is TGTGCCATCAGTGGGGGGGGGTACACTGAAGCTTTCTTT. It is translated as CAISGGGYTEAFF.

The genes are TRBV10-3 and TRBJ1-1, with D tentatively TRBD1 (5 bases). Deletions cut 6 bases from V and 5 bases from J, with 13 bases between. The CDR3 sequence is 13 residues long. Germline V gene lookup returns CDR1 ENHRY and CDR2 SYGVKD. CDR3 in DNA: TGTGCCATCAGGGGAGCCCGGGGGACTGAAGCTTTCTTT. This translates into CAIRGARGTEAFF.

The chain joins TRBV29-1 to TRBJ1-3; D is undetermined. The CDR3 runs to 13 residues. The germline gives CDR1 SQVTM, CDR2 ANQGSEA. V lost 2 bases to trimming and J lost 3 bases, with 8 bases between them. The CDR3 region is CSVEMQFGNTIYF. The DNA for the CDR3 is TGCAGCGTTGAAATGCAGTTTGGAAACACCATATATTTT.

This clone was found once. The V call is TRBV7-3, the J call TRBJ2-1; 9 nucleotides align to TRBD1. In germline, CDR1 is SGHTA, CDR2 FQGTGA. This CDR3 is 16 amino acids long. The trim removed 2 bases at V and 5 bases at J, leaving 7 bases unmatched. The CDR3 region is CASSLVGTGRNNEQFF. DNA of the CDR3: TGTGCCAGCAGCTTAGTCGGGACAGGGAGGAACAATGAGCAGTTCTTC.

With regard to this clone: The same CDR3 is also encoded by other DNA sequences in this sample. This sequence joins TRBV5-1 and TRBJ1-4; D ambiguous. V shed 4 bases and J shed 2 bases, with 12 bases lying between them. This CDR3 is 15 amino acids long. Germline V gives CDR1 SGHRS, CDR2 YFSETQ. Here the CDR3 reads CASSAGGSTNEKLFF. In DNA form, the CDR3 reads TGCGCCAGCAGCGCGGGAGGAAGTACTAATGAAAAACTGTTTTTT.

V is TRBV5-1 and J is TRBJ2-3; TRBD1 agrees at 8 bases. Germline lookup yields CDR1 SGHRS and CDR2 YFSETQ. The trim removed 4 bases at V and 2 bases at J, leaving 6 bases unmatched. The CDR3 spans 15 residues. CDR3 region: CASSPADRDTDTQYF. CDR3 nucleotide sequence: TGCGCCAGCAGCCCAGCGGACAGGGACACAGATACGCAGTATTTT.

This clone was found once. The sample has other DNA sequences that encode this CDR3 too. The rearrangement joins TRBV5-1 to TRBJ2-7; D possibly corresponds to TRBD1 (6 bases). The CDR3 runs 15 residues. Trimming removed 0 bases at V and 2 bases at J, with 12 bases between. Germline values: CDR1 SGHRS, CDR2 YFSETQ. In DNA form, the CDR3 reads TGCGCCAGCAGCTTGGTGGCAGGGGAAACCTACGAGCAGTACTTC. The encoded protein is CASSLVAGETYEQYF.

The chain is built from TRBV6-1 and TRBJ1-2, with D hard to call. With 4 bases removed from V and 7 bases from J, the gap between germline ends came to 16 bases. The CDR3 length is 14 residues. Germline values: CDR1 MNHNS, CDR2 SASEGT. CDR3 DNA: TGTGCCAGCAGTGTTTCCTCCCGAGCTGGTGGCTACACCTTC. The encoded protein is CASSVSSRAGGYTF.

The chain employs TRBV19 and TRBJ1-1; TRBD1 matches 7 bases. The germline CDR1 and CDR2 sequences are LNHDA and SQIVND (reference sequence). V lost 4 bases to trimming and J lost 5 bases; unmatched junction nucleotides: 7. This CDR3 spans 14 amino acids. The CDR3 loop is CASSTNRGGTEAFF. The CDR3 bases are TGTGCCAGTAGTACTAACAGGGGAGGGACTGAAGCTTTCTTT.

The chain uses TRBV11-3 and TRBJ2-3; TRBD2 agrees at 8 bases. The junction had 22 bases not matched to a gene; V was cut back by 11 bases and J by 0 bases. Germline CDR1 and CDR2: SGHNT and YENEEA. The CDR3 runs to 19 residues. CDR3 DNA sequence: TGTGCCCGGGGTCGAATGAGCGGGAGTCCCTCACCTAGCACAGATACGCAGTATTTT. Translation: CARGRMSGSPSPSTDTQYF.

With respect to this clone: This sample also contains other DNA sequences that code for the same CDR3. V is TRBV2 and J is TRBJ1-2; D gene uncertain. From germline, CDR1 is SNHLY and CDR2 FYNNEI. Between the trimmed V and J ends, which lost 6 bases and 2 bases, there was a span of 10 bases. CDR3 length equals 13 residues. CDR3 sequence reads: CASSLGQNYGYTF. The CDR3 nucleotides read TGTGCCAGCAGCTTAGGGCAGAACTATGGCTACACCTTC.

The chain recombines TRBV5-1 with TRBJ2-5, with unresolved D. The V gene's germline CDR1 is SGHRS and CDR2 YFSETQ. The germline V and J ends were trimmed by 1 base and 4 bases, with 11 bases remaining between them. CDR3 length equals 14 residues. CDR3 amino acids: CASSLFLSGETQYF. For the CDR3, the DNA is TGCGCCAGCAGCTTGTTTTTGTCAGGAGAGACCCAGTACTTC.

The chain joins TRBV27 to TRBJ1-6, with 8 nucleotides matching TRBD1. J lost 12 bases, V lost 6 bases, and 10 bases had no gene match. CDR3 length: 14 amino acids. Germline V gives CDR1 MNHEY, CDR2 SMNVEV (reference sequence). CDR3 nucleotides: TGTGCCAGCAGACAACAGGGGGTGTTCGTACCCCTCCACTTT. Translated, it gives CASRQQGVFVPLHF.

The chain has TRBV28 and TRBJ1-2; D gene unclear. Trimming took off 2 bases at V and 0 bases at J, with 13 bases between the two ends. Germline V lookup: CDR1 MDHEN, CDR2 SYDVKM. The length of the CDR3 is 16 residues. The CDR3 DNA reads as TGTGCCAGCAGTTTAACCGCCGGCAGCCCTAACTATGGCTACACCTTC. The encoded protein is CASSLTAGSPNYGYTF.

J is TRBJ1-2 and V is TRBV15, with D unresolved. CDR3 length: 16 residues. CDR1 and CDR2 (germline): LNHNV, YYDKDF (reference sequence). Between the trimmed V and J ends, which lost 0 bases and 4 bases, there was a span of 15 bases. The CDR3 coding sequence is TGTGCCACCAGCAGAGAACAAAGGAAGGTCGTCTATGGCTACACCTTC. It is translated as CATSREQRKVVYGYTF.

The V gene is TRBV7-2, the J gene TRBJ2-2, with 8 bases identical to TRBD2. The V gene's germline CDR1 is SGHTA and CDR2 FQGNSA. J lost 4 bases, V lost 2 bases, and 6 bases had no gene match. CDR3 length equals 16 residues. This chain's CDR3 is CASSLFAGGSTGELFF. DNA for the CDR3: TGTGCCAGCAGCTTATTCGCGGGAGGAAGCACCGGGGAGCTGTTTTTT.

V usage is TRBV5-1 and J usage is TRBJ1-1; 12 nucleotides line up with TRBD1. Germline CDR1 and CDR2: SGHRS and YFSETQ. There are 18 residues in the CDR3. With 0 bases clipped from V and 3 bases from J, the junction kept 9 bases outside the gene matches. The CDR3 reads CASSLVVGTGGKDTEAFF. The CDR3 bases are TGCGCCAGCAGCTTGGTGGTCGGGACAGGGGGCAAGGACACTGAAGCTTTCTTT.

The chain uses TRBV7-9 and TRBJ1-1, with TRBD1 identical over 7 bases. The J segment lost 1 base and the V segment lost 3 bases, leaving 8 bases of the junction unmatched. The germline CDR1 and CDR2 sequences are SEHNR and FQNEAQ (reference sequence). The CDR3 extends over 16 amino acids. The CDR3 region has the DNA TGTGCCAGCAGCTTGATAGGGGGCAGACAGAACACTGAAGCTTTCTTT. Protein sequence: CASSLIGGRQNTEAFF.

The V gene is TRBV28, the J gene TRBJ1-2; no clear D gene. The CDR3 is made up of 12 amino acids. CDR1 and CDR2 from the germline V gene are MDHEN and SYDVKM. V lost 4 bases and J lost 6, with 9 bases in between. This chain's CDR3 is CASSSTWDGYTF. The CDR3 DNA sequence: TGTGCCAGCAGTTCGACCTGGGATGGCTACACCTTC.

This chain links TRBV5-6 with TRBJ2-7; TRBD1 agrees at 9 bases. V lost 1 base, J lost 6 bases, and 17 bases stayed unmatched. From germline, CDR1 is SGHDT and CDR2 YYEEEE. The CDR3 length is 18 residues. CDR3 nucleotide sequence: TGTGCCAGCAGCTTGCTGGTAGGGCCCGGGACAGGGAAAATCGAGCAGTACTTC. Translation: CASSLLVGPGTGKIEQYF.

The rearrangement joins TRBV29-1 to TRBJ2-3, with no clear D. CDR3 size: 12 residues. Germline V gives CDR1 SQVTM, CDR2 ANQGSEA. Trimming took off 4 bases at V and 6 bases at J, with 11 bases between the two ends. The CDR3 DNA follows: TGCAGCGTTGGTAGACCGCGGGATACGCAGTATTTT. This translates into CSVGRPRDTQYF.

The V and J genes are TRBV29-1 and TRBJ1-1; D uncertain. This CDR3 is built from 14 residues. The germline gives CDR1 SQVTM, CDR2 ANQGSEA. Deletions cut 6 bases from V and 0 bases from J, with 14 bases between. CDR3 bases: TGCAGCGTCTCGACGGAGTTATTGAACACTGAAGCTTTCTTT. Translation: CSVSTELLNTEAFF.

The J gene is TRBJ2-1, the V gene TRBV6-1; maybe TRBD1 (6 bases). CDR1 is MNHNS and CDR2 is SASEGT in the germline V gene. Between the trimmed V and J ends, which lost 2 bases and 4 bases, there was a span of 15 bases. The CDR3 is made up of 16 amino acids. In DNA, the CDR3 is TGTGCCAGCAGTGAATATGCAGGGGTGGTTTACAATGAGCAGTTCTTC. Translated: CASSEYAGVVYNEQFF.

The chain employs TRBV18 and TRBJ2-2, with 8 positions matching TRBD1. From germline, CDR1 is KGHSH and CDR2 LQKENI. After removal of 3 bases from V and 6 bases from J, the junction contained 6 bases not matched to a gene. The CDR3 has 15 residues. As DNA, the CDR3 is TGTGCCAGCTCACCGCAGGGGGCGAGATCCGGGGAGCTGTTTTTT. This translates into CASSPQGARSGELFF.

In regard to this clone: Its ends do not fully match the called genes, so a read error is possible. V and J are TRBV5-4 and TRBJ2-7, with TRBD2 identical over 11 bases. The germline gives CDR1 SGHNT, CDR2 YYREEE (reference sequence). The CDR3 totals 16 residues. CDR3 sequence: CASSRGGPMVAGGPLF. The CDR3 DNA reads TGTGCCAGTTCCAGGGGGGGACCGATGGTAGCGGGAGGGCCCCTCTTC.